The T cell receptor (beta chain) under discussion was sequenced for a study of blood T cells in healthy people across ages. Whole-study results and caveats: Estimated diversity, derived from one million T cells, was regarded as an underestimate. Naive CD4+ cells and diversity were both higher in long-lived donors than in aged donors.

The CDR3 covers 15 residues. The germline gives CDR1 SGHRS, CDR2 YFSETQ. Primers used in a second PCR of roughly 7 to 11 cycles were a sample-barcoded 5' primer and a J-beta primer mix. Each of the cDNA molecules was tagged by a template-switch adaptor with 12 random nucleotides. MiXCR, applied by TCRdb to the 5' RACE reads, yields one record per CDR3 protein. The table lists 650,000 to 800,000 distinct CDR3 sequences, under 45% of them singletons. About this clonotype: No antigen is known for it. Germline and junction disagree at one end, which may indicate a read error.

The sequenced sample consisted of blood. This clonotype was obtained from a man aged 60 to 75 in good health. This chain links TRBV5-1 with TRBJ2-5; 9 bases line up with TRBD1. The CDR3 protein is CTSSLYGTGLVTQYF. CDR3 DNA: TGCACCAGCAGCTTGTACGGGACAGGGTTGGTGACCCAGTACTTC.